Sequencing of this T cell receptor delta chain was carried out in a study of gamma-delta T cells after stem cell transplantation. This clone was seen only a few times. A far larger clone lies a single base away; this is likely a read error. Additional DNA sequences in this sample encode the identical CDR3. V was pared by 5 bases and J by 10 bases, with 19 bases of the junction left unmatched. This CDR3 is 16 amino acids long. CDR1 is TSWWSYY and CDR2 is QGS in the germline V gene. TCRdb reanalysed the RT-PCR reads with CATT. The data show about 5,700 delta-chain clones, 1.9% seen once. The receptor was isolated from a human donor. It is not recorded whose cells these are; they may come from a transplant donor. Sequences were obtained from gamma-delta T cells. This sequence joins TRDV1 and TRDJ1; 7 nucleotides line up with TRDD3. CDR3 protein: CALGSAGIVLGSALIF. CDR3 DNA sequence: TGTGCTCTTGGGTCCGCGGGGATAGTACTAGGGTCGGCACTCATCTTT.